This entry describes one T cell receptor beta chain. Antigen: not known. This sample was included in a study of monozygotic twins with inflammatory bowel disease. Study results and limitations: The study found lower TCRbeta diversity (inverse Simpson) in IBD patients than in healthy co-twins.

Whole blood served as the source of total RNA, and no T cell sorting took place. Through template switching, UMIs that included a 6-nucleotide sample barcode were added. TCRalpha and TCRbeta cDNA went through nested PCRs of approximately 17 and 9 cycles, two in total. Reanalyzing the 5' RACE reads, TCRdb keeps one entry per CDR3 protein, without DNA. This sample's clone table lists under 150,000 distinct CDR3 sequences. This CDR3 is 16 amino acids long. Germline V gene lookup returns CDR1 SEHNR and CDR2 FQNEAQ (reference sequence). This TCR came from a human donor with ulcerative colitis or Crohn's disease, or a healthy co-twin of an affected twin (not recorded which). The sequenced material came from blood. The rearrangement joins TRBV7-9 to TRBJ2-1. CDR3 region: CASSLARALTINEQFF.